The 24 T cell receptor beta chains presented below share a single source sample, sequenced in a study of T-cell memory formation after mild COVID-19. TCRdb processed the 5' RACE reads anew with MiXCR; each CDR3 protein has one entry. The data show just under 350,000 distinct CDR3 sequences, with approximately 12% seen just once and about a fifth held by the top ten. The sample comprised PBMCs or a T cell subset sorted from them (not recorded which). These receptors came from a man between 18 and 29 years old who had mild COVID-19 (a few samples of this study predate the infection). Cell type and time point are not known.

This clonotype was counted a few times. The chain couples TRBV5-1 to TRBJ1-1, with D unclear. V was trimmed by 5 bases and J by 1 base, leaving 12 bases between them. The CDR3 spans 14 residues. Germline-derived CDR1 and CDR2 are SGHRS and YFSETQ. As DNA, the CDR3 is TGCGCCAGCAGTCTGAAGCCCGAGAACACTGAAGCTTTCTTT. Translated, it gives CASSLKPENTEAFF.

This clonotype was detected once. The chain joins TRBV9 to TRBJ1-5; D gene unclear. Germline loops: CDR1 SGDLS, CDR2 YYNGEE. Trimming took off 0 bases at V and 5 bases at J, with 6 bases between the two ends. This CDR3 is built from 13 residues. CDR3 coding DNA: TGTGCCAGCAGCGTAGACTGGGATCAGCCCCAGCATTTT. Translating it yields CASSVDWDQPQHF.

This clonotype was counted at least ten times. The chain has TRBV11-2 and TRBJ2-7, with 9 bases that match TRBD2. In germline, CDR1 is SGHAT, CDR2 FQNNGV. V shed 7 bases and J 3 bases; nucleotides not matched to a gene: 10. CDR3 length: 15 amino acids. The CDR3 reads CASKKIAGARYEQYF. CDR3 coding DNA: TGTGCCAGCAAGAAAATAGCGGGGGCGCGCTACGAGCAGTACTTC.

The CDR3 is CASSTRGGGNEQFF. In DNA, the CDR3 is TGTGCCAGCAGCACGAGGGGTGGGGGTAATGAGCAGTTCTTC. This sequence joins TRBV11-1 and TRBJ2-1; D tentatively fits TRBD1 or TRBD2 (5 bases each). Between the trimmed V and J ends, which lost 5 bases and 7 bases, there was a span of 15 bases. CDR1 SGHAT and CDR2 FQDESV come from the germline V gene (reference sequence). The CDR3 runs to 14 residues.

This sequence joins TRBV5-1 and TRBJ1-2; weak D call: TRBD1 (5 bases). The CDR3 is made up of 15 amino acids. CDR1 SGHRS and CDR2 YFSETQ come from the germline V gene. The germline V and J ends were trimmed by 0 bases and 5 bases, with 14 bases remaining between them. CDR3 region: CASSLVGGSEYGYTF. CDR3 bases: TGCGCCAGCAGCTTGGTTGGGGGATCAGAGTATGGCTACACCTTC.

This clonotype was detected only a few times. The chain recombines TRBV20-1 with TRBJ2-1; the match to TRBD2 covers 7 bases. The ends lost 5 bases at V and 7 bases at J; junction bases unmatched: 14. The CDR3 is 15 residues long. The germline V gene has CDR1 DFQATT and CDR2 SNEGSKA (reference sequence). The CDR3 DNA sequence: TGCAGTGCTTCCCGGGACTACCTGAGGGGAAATGAGCAGTTCTTC. Translated: CSASRDYLRGNEQFF.

This chain joins TRBV6-5 and TRBJ2-7, with 9 nucleotides matching TRBD2. This CDR3 spans 19 amino acids. Germline V gene data show CDR1 as MNHEY and CDR2 as SVGAGI. Trimming took 6 bases from V and 0 from J; bases not matched to a gene: 18. The DNA of the CDR3 is TGTGCCAGCAGGCCCCTAGAGCGGGGGGCCGGAAAAAGCTCCTACGAGCAGTACGTC. This encodes CASRPLERGAGKSSYEQYV.

This clonotype was counted between two and nine times. The CDR3 coding sequence is TGTGCCAGCTCACCACGTCCTAACTATGGCTACACCTTC. This gives the protein CASSPRPNYGYTF. V and J are TRBV18 and TRBJ1-2, with D hard to call. CDR1 KGHSH and CDR2 LQKENI come from the germline V gene. The CDR3 covers 13 residues. V dropped 1 base and J dropped 0 bases, with 3 bases sitting between them.

This clonotype was counted only a few times. This rearrangement joins TRBV27 to TRBJ2-3; TRBD2 matches at 9 bases. J lost 2 bases, V lost 2 bases, and 2 bases had no gene match. Germline-derived CDR1 and CDR2 are MNHEY and SMNVEV (reference sequence). The CDR3 loop spans 15 amino acids. As DNA, the CDR3 is TGTGCCAGCAGTTTAGCTAGCGGGGCCACAGATACGCAGTATTTT. This codes for CASSLASGATDTQYF.

This clonotype appeared many times. This chain connects TRBV28 to TRBJ2-1; D gene unclear. The CDR3 consists of 12 residues. V was cut by 6 bases and J by 5 bases, with 8 bases left in between. From germline, CDR1 is MDHEN and CDR2 SYDVKM. The chain's CDR3 is CASSLLNNEQFF. The CDR3 nucleotides are TGTGCCAGCAGCCTTTTGAACAATGAGCAGTTCTTC.

The CDR3 nucleotides read TGTGCCAGCAGCCCCCAATCTGGCCGGGACAAGGGCTATGGCTACACCTTC. Its protein product is CASSPQSGRDKGYGYTF. The chain has TRBV7-2 and TRBJ1-2, with D perhaps matching TRBD1 (6 bases). Germline lookup yields CDR1 SGHTA and CDR2 FQGNSA. The V and J ends lost 5 bases and 4 bases respectively, with 23 bases between them. This CDR3 region has 17 residues. Filled out from reference TRBV7-2 and TRBJ1-2, the complete variable domain reads GAGVSQSPSNKVTEKGKDVELRCDPISGHTALYWYRQSLGQGLEFLIYFQGNSAPDKSGLPSDRFSAERTGGSVSTLTIQRTQQEDSAVYLCASSPQSGRDKGYGYTFGSGTRLTVV.

Only a few counts were recorded for this clonotype. The CDR3 sequence is CASSLEPPYEQYV. As DNA, the CDR3 is TGCGCCAGCAGCTTGGAGCCCCCCTACGAGCAGTACGTC. The gene calls are TRBV5-1 and TRBJ2-7; D call uncertain. This CDR3 region has 13 residues. Deletions cut 0 bases from V and 2 bases from J, with 6 bases between. Germline V CDR1 and CDR2: SGHRS, YFSETQ.

This clonotype was seen a few times. This chain joins TRBV7-2 and TRBJ2-3; no reliable D call. Germline CDR1 and CDR2: SGHTA and FQGNSA. Trimming left V 10 bases short and J 2 bases short, with 7 bases between. The CDR3 totals 11 residues. Here the CDR3 reads CATGVTDTQYF. The CDR3 DNA sequence: TGTGCCACCGGTGTCACAGATACGCAGTATTTT.

The chain carries TRBV7-2 and TRBJ1-1; 8 nucleotides agree with TRBD1. V shed 5 bases, J shed 0 bases, and the junction held 8 bases outside the gene matches. The CDR3 has 16 residues. Looked up from germline, CDR1 is SGHTA and CDR2 is FQGNSA. The CDR3 sequence: CASSQTGAGVNTEAFF. DNA of the CDR3: TGTGCCAGCAGCCAGACAGGGGCAGGGGTGAACACTGAAGCTTTCTTT.

In its sample, this clonotype was seen a few times. This sequence joins TRBV6-6 and TRBJ1-3, with D possibly matching TRBD1 (5 bases). V lost 1 base and J lost 4, with 8 bases in between. The CDR3 runs 14 residues. CDR1 MNHNY and CDR2 SVGAGI come from the germline V gene (reference sequence). CDR3 sequence (DNA): TGTGCCAGCAGTTACTTAGAGGGGGGAAACACCATATATTTT. It translates to CASSYLEGGNTIYF.

This clonotype was recorded at least ten times. The chain employs TRBV5-1 and TRBJ1-1, with D perhaps matching TRBD1 (5 bases). V dropped 0 bases and J dropped 6 bases, with 12 bases sitting between them. The CDR3 contains 14 residues. Germline CDR1 is SGHRS and CDR2 is YFSETQ. CDR3 nucleotides: TGCGCCAGCAGCTTGGCCATGGGGCTGGCTGAAGCTTTCTTT. This gives the protein CASSLAMGLAEAFF.

The chain combines TRBV27 with TRBJ2-6, with D unclear. The V end lost 6 bases, the J end lost 0 bases, and 9 bases lay between the germline ends. This CDR3 is 15 amino acids long. CDR1 MNHEY and CDR2 SMNVEV come from the germline V gene (reference sequence). CDR3 DNA: TGTGCCAGCAGCCCACCCAGCTCTGGGGCCAACGTCCTGACTTTC. Protein sequence: CASSPPSSGANVLTF.

The chain employs TRBV9 and TRBJ2-1; 10 nucleotides line up with TRBD2. The germline CDR1 and CDR2 sequences are SGDLS and YYNGEE. The CDR3 loop spans 13 amino acids. Trimming at V came to 2 bases and at J to 10 bases, leaving 3 bases not matched to a gene. The CDR3 coding sequence is TGTGCCAGCAGCGTCGAGACTAGCGGGGAGCAGTTCTTC. This codes for CASSVETSGEQFF.

The sample holds a few counts of this clonotype. The chain is built from TRBV5-4 and TRBJ2-1; D gene ambiguous. Germline V CDR1 and CDR2: SGHNT, YYREEE (reference sequence). V gave up 2 bases and J gave up 9 bases, with 12 bases separating them. The CDR3 is made up of 13 amino acids. The CDR3 is CASSFFGVGEQFF. In DNA, the CDR3 is TGTGCCAGCAGCTTCTTTGGTGTCGGTGAGCAGTTCTTC.

This clonotype has only a few counts. V usage is TRBV7-2 and J usage is TRBJ1-2; D unresolved. V lost 4 bases to trimming and J lost 3 bases, with 9 bases between them. Germline V lookup: CDR1 SGHTA, CDR2 FQGNSA. CDR3 length: 13 amino acids. The chain's CDR3 is CASSSAEYYGYTF. The CDR3 DNA reads as TGTGCCAGCAGCTCCGCAGAATACTATGGCTACACCTTC.

This clonotype occurred many times. The chain is built from TRBV12-3 or TRBV12-4 and TRBJ1-2; TRBD1 might be the D (5 bases). The V gene lost 5 bases and the J gene lost 4 bases, with 23 bases spanning the gap. This CDR3 is built from 17 residues. CDR3 sequence: CASSTQLFLRGAYGYTF. The CDR3 coding sequence is TGTGCCAGCAGTACGCAATTGTTTCTTCGGGGCGCCTATGGCTACACCTTC.

V and J are TRBV5-4 and TRBJ2-1, with 7 bases matching TRBD2. Trimming took 2 bases from V and 5 from J; bases not matched to a gene: 4. CDR1 is SGHNT and CDR2 is YYREEE in the germline V gene (reference sequence). The CDR3 loop spans 14 amino acids. CDR3 in amino acids: CASSLGGGDNEQFF. The CDR3 DNA reads as TGTGCCAGCAGCTTAGGCGGGGGAGACAATGAGCAGTTCTTC.

The sample holds many counts of this clonotype. CDR3 sequence reads: CASSLTENTEAFF. Here the CDR3 DNA reads TGTGCCAGCAGCTTGACAGAGAACACTGAAGCTTTCTTT. The V call is TRBV7-7, the J call TRBJ1-1; D perhaps matches TRBD1 (5 bases). Trimming pared 3 bases from V and 1 base from J, leaving 6 bases between. The CDR3 totals 13 residues. Germline loops: CDR1 SSHAT, CDR2 FNYEAQ (reference sequence). Complete variable domain (other parts from reference TRBV7-7 and TRBJ1-1): GAGVSQSPRYKVTKRGQDVTLRCDPISSHATLYWYQQALGQGPEFLTYFNYEAQPDKSGLPSDRFSAERPEGSISTLTIQRTEQRDSAMYRCASSLTENTEAFFGQGTRLTVV.

V is TRBV7-2 and J is TRBJ2-7; D is unresolved. This CDR3 comprises 12 residues. The germline CDR1 and CDR2 sequences are SGHTA and FQGNSA. V lost 1 base and J lost 7, with 8 bases in between. CDR3 in DNA: TGTGCCAGCAGCTTAGATGCTGGGGAGCAGTACTTC. Translating it yields CASSLDAGEQYF.